This T cell receptor (beta chain) comes out of a study of a mutant IDH1 vaccine in newly diagnosed glioma. Germline values: CDR1 LGHNA, CDR2 YNFKEQ. The trim removed 0 bases at V and 4 bases at J, leaving 12 bases unmatched. The CDR3 totals 18 residues. Generated by immunoSEQ multiplex PCR, the TCRdb table keeps only in-frame clones and is missing some. The table has under 35,000 clones, around 79% seen once; the top ten hold roughly 20%. Sample time point: baseline, week 1 (first vaccination visit). Treatment noted: pre-vaccination baseline after standard-of-care therapy. The source was PBMCs, collected from a glioma patient treated with radiotherapy, temozolomide or both. The receptor was derived from a man between 25 and 39 years old with glioma. The V gene is TRBV4-2, the J gene TRBJ1-2; the match to TRBD1 covers 9 bases. The CDR3 DNA follows: TGTGCCAGCAGCCAAGATACTTGGGACAGGGTTTCGGGCTATGGCTACACCTTC. Translated, it gives CASSQDTWDRVSGYGYTF.